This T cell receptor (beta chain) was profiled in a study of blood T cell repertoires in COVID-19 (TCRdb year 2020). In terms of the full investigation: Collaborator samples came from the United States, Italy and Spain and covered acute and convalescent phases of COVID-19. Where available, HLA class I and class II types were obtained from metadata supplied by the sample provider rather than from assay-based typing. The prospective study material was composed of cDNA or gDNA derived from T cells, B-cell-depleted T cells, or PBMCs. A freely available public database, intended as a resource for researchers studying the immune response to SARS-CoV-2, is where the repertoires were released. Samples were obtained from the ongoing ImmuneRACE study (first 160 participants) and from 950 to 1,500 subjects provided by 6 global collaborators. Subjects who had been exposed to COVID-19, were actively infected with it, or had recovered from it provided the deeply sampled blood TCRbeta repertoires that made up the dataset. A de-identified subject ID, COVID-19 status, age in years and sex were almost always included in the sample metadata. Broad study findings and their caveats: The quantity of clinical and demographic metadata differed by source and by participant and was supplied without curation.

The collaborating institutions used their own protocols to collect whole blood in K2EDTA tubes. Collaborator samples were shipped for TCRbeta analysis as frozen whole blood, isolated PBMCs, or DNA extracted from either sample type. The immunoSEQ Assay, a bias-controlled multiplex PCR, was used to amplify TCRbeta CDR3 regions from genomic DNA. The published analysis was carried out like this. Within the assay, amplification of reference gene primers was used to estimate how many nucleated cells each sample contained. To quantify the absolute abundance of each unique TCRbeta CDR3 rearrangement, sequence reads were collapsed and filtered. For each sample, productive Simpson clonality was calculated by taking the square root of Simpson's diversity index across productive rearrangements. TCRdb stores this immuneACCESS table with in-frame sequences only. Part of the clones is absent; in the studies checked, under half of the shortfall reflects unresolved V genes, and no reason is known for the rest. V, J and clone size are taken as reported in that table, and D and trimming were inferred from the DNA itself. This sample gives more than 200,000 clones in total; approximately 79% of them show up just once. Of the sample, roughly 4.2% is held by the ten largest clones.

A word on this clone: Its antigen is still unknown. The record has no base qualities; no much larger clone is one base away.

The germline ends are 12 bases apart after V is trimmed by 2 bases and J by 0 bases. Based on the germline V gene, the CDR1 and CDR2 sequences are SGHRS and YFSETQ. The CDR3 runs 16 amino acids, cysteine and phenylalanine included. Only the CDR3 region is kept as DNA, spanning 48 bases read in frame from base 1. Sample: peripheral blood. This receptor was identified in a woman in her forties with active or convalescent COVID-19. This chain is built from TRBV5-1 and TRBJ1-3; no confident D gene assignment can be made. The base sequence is TGCGCCAGCAGCTTAACAGTTATTGCCTCTGGAAACACCATATATTTT. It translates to CASSLTVIASGNTIYF. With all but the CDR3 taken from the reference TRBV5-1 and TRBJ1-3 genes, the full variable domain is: KAGVTQTPRYLIKTRGQQVTLSCSPISGHRSVSWYQQTPGQGLQFLFEYFSETQRNKGNFPGRFSGRQFSNSRSEMNVSTLELGDSALYLCASSLTVIASGNTIYFGEGSWLTVV.